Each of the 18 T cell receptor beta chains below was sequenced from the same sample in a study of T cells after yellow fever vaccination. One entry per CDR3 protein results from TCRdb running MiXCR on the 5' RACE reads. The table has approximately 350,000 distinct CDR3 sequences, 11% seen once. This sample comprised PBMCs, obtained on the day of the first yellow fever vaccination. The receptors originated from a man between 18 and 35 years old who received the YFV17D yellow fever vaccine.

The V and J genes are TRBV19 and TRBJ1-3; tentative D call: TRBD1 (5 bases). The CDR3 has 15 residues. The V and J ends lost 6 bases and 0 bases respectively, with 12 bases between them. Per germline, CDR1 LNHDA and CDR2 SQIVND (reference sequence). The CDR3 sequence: CASSRAGASGNTIYF. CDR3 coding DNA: TGTGCCAGTAGCAGGGCAGGTGCCTCTGGAAACACCATATATTTT.

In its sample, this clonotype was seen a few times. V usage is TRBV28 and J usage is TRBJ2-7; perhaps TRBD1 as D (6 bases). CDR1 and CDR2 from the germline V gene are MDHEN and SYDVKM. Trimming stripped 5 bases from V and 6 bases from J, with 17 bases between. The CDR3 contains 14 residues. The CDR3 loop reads CASSGTGHSLEQYV. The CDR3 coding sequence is TGTGCCAGCAGTGGCACGGGACACTCTCTCGAGCAGTACGTC.

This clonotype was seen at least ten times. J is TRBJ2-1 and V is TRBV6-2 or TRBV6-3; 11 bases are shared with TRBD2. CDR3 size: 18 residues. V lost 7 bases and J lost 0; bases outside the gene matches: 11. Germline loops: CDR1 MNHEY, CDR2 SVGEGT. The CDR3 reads CASKDSKLAGASYNEQFF. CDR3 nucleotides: TGTGCCAGCAAGGATAGTAAACTAGCGGGGGCCTCCTACAATGAGCAGTTCTTC.

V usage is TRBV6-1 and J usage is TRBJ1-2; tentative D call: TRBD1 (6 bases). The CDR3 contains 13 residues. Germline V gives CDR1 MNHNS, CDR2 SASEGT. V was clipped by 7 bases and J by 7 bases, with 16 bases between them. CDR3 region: CASKISRGAGYTF. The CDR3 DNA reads TGTGCCAGCAAAATAAGCAGGGGTGCTGGCTACACCTTC.

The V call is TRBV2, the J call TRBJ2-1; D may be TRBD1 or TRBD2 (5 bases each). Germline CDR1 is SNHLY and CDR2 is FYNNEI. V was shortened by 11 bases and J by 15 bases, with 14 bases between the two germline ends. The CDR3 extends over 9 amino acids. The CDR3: CAPRDGRFF. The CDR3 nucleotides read TGTGCCCCTCGGGACGGACGGTTCTTC. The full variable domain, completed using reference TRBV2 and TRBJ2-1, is EPEVTQTPSHQVTQMGQEVILRCVPISNHLYFYWYRQILGQKVEFLVSFYNNEISEKSEIFDDQFSVERPDGSNFTLKIRSTKLEDSAMYFCAPRDGRFFGPGTRLTVL.

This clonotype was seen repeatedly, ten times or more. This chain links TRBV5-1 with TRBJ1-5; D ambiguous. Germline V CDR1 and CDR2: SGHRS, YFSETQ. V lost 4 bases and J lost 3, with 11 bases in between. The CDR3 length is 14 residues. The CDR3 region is CASSIRRANQPQHF. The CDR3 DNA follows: TGCGCCAGCAGCATAAGACGGGCCAATCAGCCCCAGCATTTT.

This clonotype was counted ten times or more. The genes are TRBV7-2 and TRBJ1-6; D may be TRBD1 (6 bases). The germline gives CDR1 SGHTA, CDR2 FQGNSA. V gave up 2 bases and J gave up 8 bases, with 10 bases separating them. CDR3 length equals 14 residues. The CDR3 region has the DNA TGTGCCAGCAGCTTACAGGGGCTCGATTCACCCCTCCACTTT. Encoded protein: CASSLQGLDSPLHF.

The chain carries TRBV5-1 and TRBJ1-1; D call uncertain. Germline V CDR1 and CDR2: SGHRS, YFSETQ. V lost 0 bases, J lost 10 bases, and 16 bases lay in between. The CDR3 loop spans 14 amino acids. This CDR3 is CASSLGISPPVAFF. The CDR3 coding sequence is TGCGCCAGCAGCTTGGGGATCTCCCCCCCCGTAGCTTTCTTT.

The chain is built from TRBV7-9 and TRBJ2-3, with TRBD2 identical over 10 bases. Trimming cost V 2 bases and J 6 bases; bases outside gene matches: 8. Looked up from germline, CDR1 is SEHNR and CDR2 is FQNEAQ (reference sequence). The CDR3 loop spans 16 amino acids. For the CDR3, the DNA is TGTGCCAGCAGCTTACGGAGCGGGGGGGCCAGGGATACGCAGTATTTT. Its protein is CASSLRSGGARDTQYF.

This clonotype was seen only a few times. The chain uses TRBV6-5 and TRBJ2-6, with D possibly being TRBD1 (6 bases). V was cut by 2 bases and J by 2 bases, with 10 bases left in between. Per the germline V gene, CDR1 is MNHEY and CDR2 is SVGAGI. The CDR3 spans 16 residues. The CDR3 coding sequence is TGTGCCAGCAGTTACACGGCAGGGGCTGGGGCCAACGTCCTGACTTTC. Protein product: CASSYTAGAGANVLTF.

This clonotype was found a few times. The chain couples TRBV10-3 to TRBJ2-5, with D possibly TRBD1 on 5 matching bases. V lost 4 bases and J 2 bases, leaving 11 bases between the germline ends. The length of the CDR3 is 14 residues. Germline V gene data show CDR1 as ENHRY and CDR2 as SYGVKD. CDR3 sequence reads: CAISVGQGQETQYF. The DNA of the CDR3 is TGTGCCATCAGTGTGGGCCAGGGTCAAGAGACCCAGTACTTC.

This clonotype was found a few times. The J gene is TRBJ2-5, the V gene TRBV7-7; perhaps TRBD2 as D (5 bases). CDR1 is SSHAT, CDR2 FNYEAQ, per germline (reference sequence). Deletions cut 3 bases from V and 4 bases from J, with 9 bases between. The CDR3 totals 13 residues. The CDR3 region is CASSFGVRETQYF. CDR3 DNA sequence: TGTGCCAGCAGCTTCGGGGTCCGAGAGACCCAGTACTTC.

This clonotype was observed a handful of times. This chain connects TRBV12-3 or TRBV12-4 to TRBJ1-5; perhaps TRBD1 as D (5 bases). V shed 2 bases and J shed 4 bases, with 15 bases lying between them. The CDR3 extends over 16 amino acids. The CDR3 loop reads CASSLSGPPRNQPQHF. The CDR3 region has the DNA TGTGCCAGCAGTTTATCGGGACCCCCGAGGAATCAGCCCCAGCATTTT.

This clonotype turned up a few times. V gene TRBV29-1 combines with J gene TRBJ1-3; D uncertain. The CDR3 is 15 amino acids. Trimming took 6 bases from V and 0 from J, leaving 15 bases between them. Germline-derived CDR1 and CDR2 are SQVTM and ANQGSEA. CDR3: CSVAPVTNSGNTIYF. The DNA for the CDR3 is TGCAGCGTGGCTCCGGTGACCAACTCTGGAAACACCATATATTTT.

The CDR3 region is CASSLSQGGPQHF. CDR3 in DNA: TGTGCCAGCAGTTTATCACAGGGAGGGCCCCAGCATTTT. The chain carries TRBV27 and TRBJ1-5; TRBD1 is a possible D gene (6 bases). V was pared by 0 bases and J by 9 bases, with 9 bases between. Germline loops: CDR1 MNHEY, CDR2 SMNVEV (reference sequence). The CDR3 is 13 residues long.

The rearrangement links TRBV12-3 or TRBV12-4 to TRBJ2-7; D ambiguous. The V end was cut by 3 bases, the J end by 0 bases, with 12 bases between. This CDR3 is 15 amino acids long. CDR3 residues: CASSFRRHSSYEQYF. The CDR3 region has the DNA TGTGCCAGCAGTTTTCGCAGACACAGCTCCTACGAGCAGTACTTC.

The CDR3 sequence: CASSHIIHLGTGELFF. The CDR3 coding sequence is TGTGCCAGCAGCCATATTATACACCTAGGCACCGGGGAGCTGTTTTTT. This rearrangement joins TRBV14 to TRBJ2-2, with no clear D. This CDR3 has 16 amino acids. With 3 bases removed from V and 4 bases from J, the gap between germline ends came to 15 bases. Germline V gene lookup returns CDR1 SGHDN and CDR2 FVKESK.

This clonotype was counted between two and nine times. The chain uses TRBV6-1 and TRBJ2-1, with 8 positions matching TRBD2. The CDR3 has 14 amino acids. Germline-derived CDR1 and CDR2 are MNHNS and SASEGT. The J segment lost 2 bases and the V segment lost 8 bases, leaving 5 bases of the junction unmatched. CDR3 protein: CASESGGTYNEQFF. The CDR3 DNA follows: TGTGCCAGCGAAAGCGGGGGAACCTACAATGAGCAGTTCTTC.